The clone carrying this T cell receptor beta chain was seen at least ten times. The sample comes from a study of T cell repertoires in cytomegalovirus infection. TCRdb ran MiXCR on the reads and lists one entry per CDR3 protein. The data contain about 260,000 distinct CDR3 sequences, roughly 15% of them seen just once; the ten biggest clones take up around 8.1%. Trimming took 1 base from V and 7 from J, leaving 7 bases between them. CDR3 size: 13 residues. Germline V gene data show CDR1 as SGHTA and CDR2 as FQGNSA. The chain links TRBV7-2 to TRBJ1-4; no firm D call. This receptor was taken from a human donor in good health (CMV status not recorded). Some clones in this sample may be carry-over from other donors' samples. Material for sequencing was PBMCs. The CDR3 loop reads CASSLERGEKLFF. DNA for the CDR3: TGTGCCAGCAGCTTAGAACGGGGTGAAAAACTGTTTTTT.